The 15 T cell receptor beta chains below were found in one sample sequenced in a study of blood T cell repertoires in COVID-19. Repertoires were generated with immunoSEQ multiplex PCR, while TCRdb's copy carries only in-frame clones and drops some. The table includes 200,000 or so clones, around 81% detected once. The sample comprised peripheral blood. The receptors shown here come from an older woman with acute or convalescent COVID-19.

V gene TRBV18 combines with J gene TRBJ1-3; 7 nucleotides align to TRBD1. V was clipped by 1 base and J by 2 bases; unmatched bases: 2. The CDR3 runs 15 residues. Germline loops: CDR1 KGHSH, CDR2 LQKENI. The CDR3 is CASSPQGATGNTIYF. The CDR3 DNA sequence: TGTGCCAGCTCACCACAGGGGGCGACTGGAAACACCATATATTTT.

This sequence joins TRBV24-1 and TRBJ1-6, with D possibly matching TRBD1 (5 bases). V dropped 9 bases and J dropped 8 bases, with 13 bases sitting between them. Per the germline V gene, CDR1 is KGHDR and CDR2 is SFDVKD. This CDR3 contains 13 residues. The CDR3 DNA follows: TGTGCCACCTCTCCAGGGCCCGATTCACCCCTCCACTTT. Protein product: CATSPGPDSPLHF.

This chain joins TRBV7-2 and TRBJ2-1; tentative D call: TRBD1 (6 bases). Germline V gene sequence: CDR1 SGHTA, CDR2 FQGNSA. The CDR3 totals 13 residues. V was trimmed by 4 bases and J by 6 bases, leaving 10 bases between them. CDR3 in DNA: TGTGCCAGCAGCTACGGACAGTCCAATGAGCAGTTCTTC. Residues: CASSYGQSNEQFF.

Only a few counts were recorded for this clone. J is TRBJ2-3 and V is TRBV28; the match to TRBD2 covers 8 bases. Germline assignment: CDR1 MDHEN and CDR2 SYDVKM. The CDR3 length is 14 residues. The trim removed 4 bases at V and 4 bases at J, leaving 4 bases unmatched. Written as DNA, the CDR3 is TGTGCCAGCAGTTGGACTAGCTTGCCAGATACGCAGTATTTT. Translated: CASSWTSLPDTQYF.

The chain carries TRBV5-6 and TRBJ1-2, with TRBD1 as a possible D gene (5 bases). Trimming removed 4 bases from V and 2 bases from J, with 12 bases in between. Germline V gene lookup returns CDR1 SGHDT and CDR2 YYEEEE. The CDR3 totals 14 residues. The CDR3 sequence is CASSNLGLNYGYTF. The CDR3 coding sequence is TGTGCCAGCAGCAACTTGGGGCTGAACTATGGCTACACCTTC.

This clone was counted a single time. The chain is built from TRBV6-1 and TRBJ2-1; D not resolved. This CDR3 spans 15 amino acids. V was trimmed by 2 bases and J by 5 bases, leaving 13 bases between them. Germline CDR1 is MNHNS and CDR2 is SASEGT. In DNA form, the CDR3 reads TGTGCCAGCAGTGAACGGTATGGCGGTAACAATGAGCAGTTCTTC. It specifies CASSERYGGNNEQFF.

This clone has a single count. V is TRBV7-2 and J is TRBJ2-3; TRBD1 agrees at 10 bases. Germline loops: CDR1 SGHTA, CDR2 FQGNSA. The CDR3 contains 15 residues. After removal of 5 bases from V and 5 bases from J, the junction contained 7 bases not matched to a gene. The CDR3 protein is CASSPRDRGGDTQYF. CDR3 DNA: TGTGCCAGCAGCCCTCGGGACAGGGGAGGAGATACGCAGTATTTT.

The genes are TRBV6-5 and TRBJ2-1; 7 nucleotides match TRBD1. The V segment lost 6 bases and the J segment 4 bases; nucleotides outside the gene matches: 3. The CDR3 spans 13 residues. The germline V gene encodes CDR1 MNHEY and CDR2 SVGAGI. CDR3: CASSRDSYNEQFF. In nucleotides, the CDR3 is TGTGCCAGCAGCCGGGACAGTTACAATGAGCAGTTCTTC.

The chain is built from TRBV28 and TRBJ1-1, with TRBD1 identical over 7 bases. CDR1 and CDR2 (germline): MDHEN, SYDVKM. Unmatched junction bases numbered 7, after V lost 5 bases and J lost 4 bases. The CDR3 length is 14 residues. The CDR3 nucleotides are TGTGCCAGCAGTCCCGGACAGGACGGCACTGAAGCTTTCTTT. Translation: CASSPGQDGTEAFF.

This chain connects TRBV4-2 to TRBJ1-3; D is undetermined. The germline V gene has CDR1 LGHNA and CDR2 YNFKEQ. The ends were cut back, 0 bases at V and 2 bases at J, with 17 bases in the middle. The CDR3 consists of 18 residues. The CDR3 here is CASSQDFDLWRPGNTIYF. The CDR3 DNA reads TGTGCCAGCAGCCAAGACTTTGACCTTTGGAGACCTGGAAACACCATATATTTT.

This clone has only one observation. This chain connects TRBV6-1 to TRBJ1-1, with D possibly being TRBD1 (5 bases). CDR3 length: 14 amino acids. Per germline, CDR1 MNHNS and CDR2 SASEGT. V was cut by 1 base and J by 1 base, with 7 bases left in between. In nucleotides, the CDR3 is TGTGCCAGCAGTGAAGTGGGGCCGAACACTGAAGCTTTCTTT. Translating gives CASSEVGPNTEAFF.

The genes are TRBV27 and TRBJ1-2; TRBD1 agrees at 8 bases. The CDR3 is 13 residues long. Germline CDR1 MNHEY, CDR2 SMNVEV (reference sequence). Trimming cost V 0 bases and J 10 bases; bases outside gene matches: 4. The CDR3 here is CASSLSGQGLYTF. The CDR3 nucleotides are TGTGCCAGCAGTTTATCAGGACAGGGCCTCTACACCTTC.

V and J are TRBV7-8 and TRBJ2-7; weak D call: TRBD2 (6 bases). The CDR3 length is 12 residues. V was cut by 11 bases and J by 3 bases, with 14 bases left in between. From germline, CDR1 is SGHVS and CDR2 FQNEAQ. CDR3 residues: CAGGDGLYEQYF. The CDR3 nucleotides are TGTGCCGGAGGGGACGGACTCTACGAGCAGTACTTC.

The chain employs TRBV10-2 and TRBJ1-1; D is possibly TRBD1 (5 bases). Deletions cut 4 bases from V and 0 bases from J, with 9 bases between. The CDR3 totals 14 residues. Germline CDR1 is WSHSY and CDR2 is SAAADI. Written as DNA, the CDR3 is TGCGCCAGCAGTGCGACAGCAATGAACACTGAAGCTTTCTTT. Its protein product is CASSATAMNTEAFF.

The chain is built from TRBV9 and TRBJ2-1, with a weak D call TRBD2 (6 bases). Trimming cost V 0 bases and J 4 bases, with 14 bases left between them. The CDR3 has 16 amino acids. The germline CDR1 and CDR2 sequences are SGDLS and YYNGEE. DNA for the CDR3: TGTGCCAGCAGCGTAGGAGCCGGGGGACTGTACAATGAGCAGTTCTTC. This sequence encodes CASSVGAGGLYNEQFF.